This TCR beta chain was observed in a study of blood T cell repertoires in COVID-19. In the study overall: In each case, the material was cDNA or gDNA derived from T cells, B-cell-depleted T cells, or PBMCs.

Participants spanned ages about 18 to 95 years and resided in roughly 22 US areas. Participant reports of clinical history set cohort assignment. Generated by immunoSEQ multiplex PCR, the TCRdb table keeps only in-frame clones and is missing some. The profile shows around 140,000 clones, 75% to 90% of them singletons. Germline CDR1 and CDR2: MNHEY and SMNVEV (reference sequence). Trimming at V came to 5 bases and at J to 7 bases, leaving 17 bases not matched to a gene. The CDR3 runs 17 residues. The sequencing input was PBMCs or T cells enriched from blood (not recorded which). The chain combines TRBV27 with TRBJ2-1, with 7 bases matching TRBD2. This receptor was identified in a woman aged 40 to 49 who had been exposed to COVID-19. CDR3 protein: CASSPLGRGLKTNEQFF. CDR3 bases: TGTGCCAGCAGTCCCTTGGGGAGGGGACTAAAGACGAATGAGCAGTTCTTC.